This TCR beta chain was observed in a study of shared clonotypes between healthy human individuals. Terminally differentiated effector memory CD45RA+ cells were excluded by CCR7 positive selection of CD45RO-negative cells. Sequencing was performed with immunoSEQ multiplex PCR; in TCRdb, only in-frame clones are kept and a portion is missing. The table shows approximately 2,200,000 clones, with 85% to 95% occurring only once. This CDR3 is 16 amino acids long. V dropped 1 base and J dropped 1 base, with 13 bases sitting between them. Germline V lookup: CDR1 LNHNV, CDR2 YYDKDF (reference sequence). This chain joins TRBV15 and TRBJ1-2; tentatively, D is TRBD1 (6 bases). The clonotype originates from a young man in good health. Some clones in this sample may be carry-over from other donors' samples. The specimen sequenced was naive CD8+ T cells from PBMCs. The CDR3 region is CATSRVPGVDNYGYTF. In DNA, the CDR3 is TGTGCCACCAGCAGAGTCCCAGGGGTGGATAACTATGGCTACACCTTC. The full variable domain, in which reference TRBV15 and TRBJ1-2 provide the parts outside the CDR3, is DAMVIQNPRYQVTQFGKPVTLSCSQTLNHNVMYWYQQKSSQAPKLLFHYYDKDFNNEADTPDNFQSRRPNTSFCFLDIRSPGLGDTAMYLCATSRVPGVDNYGYTFGSGTRLTVV.